One sample yielded the 25 T cell receptor beta chains listed below, sequenced in a study of cytotoxic CD8 clonotypes in ibrutinib-treated CLL (dated by TCRdb to about 2021). The label giving this sample's time point can be read as: approximately 25 months on ibrutinib. Receptor libraries were prepared by the immunoSEQ multiplex PCR assay. TCRdb carries this immuneACCESS record with in-frame sequences only. Its versions omit some clonotypes, under half of them owing to an unresolved V gene in the studies checked, with the rest unexplained. A total of about 27,000 clones appear in this sample, approximately 68% of them only once. The top ten clones comprise about 53% of the sample. Sample: PBMCs, taken after 24 months of ibrutinib treatment. These receptor sequences come from a human donor with chronic lymphocytic leukemia.

The chain uses TRBV7-2 and TRBJ1-5; 9 nucleotides agree with TRBD1. Germline loops: CDR1 SGHTA, CDR2 FQGNSA. The V segment lost 1 base and the J segment 4 bases; nucleotides outside the gene matches: 14. The CDR3 sequence is 19 residues long. CDR3: CASSLGGWDRVGANQPQHF. The CDR3 DNA follows: TGTGCCAGCAGCTTAGGAGGGTGGGACAGGGTAGGGGCTAATCAGCCCCAGCATTTT.

The gene calls are TRBV11-2 and TRBJ2-3, with D possibly being TRBD1 (6 bases). The V end lost 2 bases, the J end lost 4 bases, and 16 bases lay between the germline ends. Per germline, CDR1 SGHAT and CDR2 FQNNGV. The length of the CDR3 is 16 residues. The chain's CDR3 is CASSLTGTPVSDTQYF. In DNA, the CDR3 is TGTGCCAGCAGCTTAACAGGGACCCCCGTTTCAGATACGCAGTATTTT.

V usage is TRBV4-1 and J usage is TRBJ1-6, with D hard to call. CDR3 size: 14 residues. Trimming cost V 1 base and J 6 bases, with 7 bases left between them. CDR1 and CDR2 (germline): MGHRA, YSYEKL. CDR3 region: CASSQVNSNSPLHF. As DNA, the CDR3 is TGCGCCAGCAGCCAAGTAAACAGTAATTCACCCCTCCACTTT.

The rearrangement uses TRBV7-3 and TRBJ2-1, with D possibly matching TRBD1 (6 bases). The ends were cut back, 4 bases at V and 6 bases at J, with 7 bases in the middle. CDR3 length: 12 amino acids. In germline, CDR1 is SGHTA, CDR2 FQGTGA. The CDR3 here is CASSSGANEQFF. The CDR3 DNA reads TGTGCCAGCAGCTCAGGGGCCAATGAGCAGTTCTTC.

This CDR3 is CASSLILAGSEQYF. CDR3 nucleotide sequence: TGTGCCAGCAGCTTGATATTGGCCGGGAGCGAGCAGTACTTC. The chain couples TRBV5-6 to TRBJ2-7; D may be TRBD2 (6 bases). The germline V gene encodes CDR1 SGHDT and CDR2 YYEEEE. V lost 1 base, J lost 6 bases, and 14 bases lay in between. The CDR3 is 14 residues long.

CDR3 amino acids: CATLWDRVDTGELFF. As DNA, the CDR3 is TGTGCCACCCTTTGGGACAGGGTGGACACCGGGGAGCTGTTTTTT. This chain connects TRBV7-2 to TRBJ2-2; TRBD1 matches 9 bases. The CDR3 has 15 residues. With 10 bases clipped from V and 3 bases from J, the junction kept 9 bases outside the gene matches. Per germline, CDR1 SGHTA and CDR2 FQGNSA.

The rearrangement uses TRBV6-1 and TRBJ1-4, with a tentative D call TRBD1 (5 bases). V was trimmed by 5 bases and J by 13 bases, leaving 11 bases between them. This CDR3 contains 11 residues. Germline V gene lookup returns CDR1 MNHNS and CDR2 SASEGT. CDR3 region: CASSRSGGLFF. The CDR3 DNA reads as TGTGCCAGCAGTAGATCGGGGGGACTGTTTTTT.

This chain's CDR3 is CASSSNSPLHF. CDR3 sequence (DNA): TGTGCCAGCAGCTCCAATTCACCCCTCCACTTT. V is TRBV28 and J is TRBJ1-6; no reliable D call. Trimming stripped 6 bases from V and 7 bases from J, with 4 bases between. CDR3 length: 11 amino acids. The V gene's germline CDR1 is MDHEN and CDR2 SYDVKM.

The CDR3 spells CAWSRGRLNTIYF. The CDR3, as DNA: TGTGCCTGGAGTCGCGGCAGGTTGAACACCATATATTTT. This chain links TRBV30 with TRBJ1-3, with no clear D. This CDR3 contains 13 residues. The germline CDR1 and CDR2 sequences are GTSNPN and SVGIG (reference sequence). Trimming left V 2 bases short and J 7 bases short, with 12 bases between.

The DNA of the CDR3 is TGTGCCAGCAGTTTACAAAGTGGTATCACAGATACGCAGTATTTT. Protein: CASSLQSGITDTQYF. The chain combines TRBV27 with TRBJ2-3; no clear D. Germline CDR1 MNHEY, CDR2 SMNVEV (reference sequence). This CDR3 region has 15 residues. The V end was cut by 2 bases, the J end by 2 bases, with 11 bases between.

This clone was detected only a few times. This chain uses TRBV19 with TRBJ1-5; D is unclear. There are 12 residues in the CDR3. V gave up 5 bases and J gave up 11 bases, with 13 bases separating them. Germline V lookup: CDR1 LNHDA, CDR2 SQIVND (reference sequence). CDR3 region: CASSPRGGAQHF. The CDR3 DNA sequence: TGTGCCAGTAGTCCCCGGGGTGGTGCCCAGCATTTT.

The chain uses TRBV19 and TRBJ1-6; the D is unclear. Germline V gene lookup returns CDR1 LNHDA and CDR2 SQIVND (reference sequence). The V end was cut by 4 bases, the J end by 7 bases, with 8 bases between. This CDR3 has 13 amino acids. CDR3 region: CASSKGYNSPLHF. The DNA for the CDR3 is TGTGCCAGTAGTAAGGGATACAATTCACCCCTCCACTTT.

In its sample, this clone is large. V usage is TRBV4-3 and J usage is TRBJ1-5; TRBD1 matches 12 bases. CDR3 size: 20 residues. Per germline, CDR1 LGHNA and CDR2 YSLEER. V gave up 3 bases and J gave up 1 base; unmatched junction bases: 13. The CDR3 spells CASSQANRDRGLSSNQPQHF. The CDR3 nucleotides read TGCGCCAGCAGCCAGGCTAATCGGGACAGGGGGCTAAGCAGCAATCAGCCCCAGCATTTT.

This clone was picked up a small number of times. The chain uses TRBV7-8 and TRBJ1-1; D is possibly TRBD1 (5 bases). The CDR3 sequence is 14 residues long. Germline CDR1 SGHVS, CDR2 FQNEAQ. V was clipped by 0 bases and J by 5 bases, with 10 bases between them. CDR3 nucleotides: TGTGCCAGCAGCTTAGCTGGGGGTGGAACTGAAGCTTTCTTT. This gives the protein CASSLAGGGTEAFF.

The chain carries TRBV5-1 and TRBJ1-1, with 8 bases matching TRBD1. Germline values: CDR1 SGHRS, CDR2 YFSETQ. Trimming cost V 5 bases and J 1 base; bases outside gene matches: 4. This CDR3 has 14 residues. CDR3 in DNA: TGCGCCAGCAGTCGAGACAGGGGGAACACTGAAGCTTTCTTT. Translating gives CASSRDRGNTEAFF.

This clone was seen just once. The rearrangement uses TRBV30 and TRBJ1-2; 9 bases line up with TRBD1. The V and J ends lost 0 bases and 0 bases, in that order; junction bases with no gene match: 14. Per the germline V gene, CDR1 is GTSNPN and CDR2 is SVGIG (reference sequence). This CDR3 has 19 residues. CDR3 loop: CAWSVMGRQGDIANYGYTF. In nucleotides, the CDR3 is TGTGCCTGGAGTGTAATGGGGCGACAGGGGGACATAGCTAACTATGGCTACACCTTC. Filled out from reference TRBV30 and TRBJ1-2, the complete variable domain reads SQTIHQWPATLVQPVGSPLSLECTVEGTSNPNLYWYRQAAGRGLQLLFYSVGIGQISSEVPQNLSASRPQDRQFILSSKKLLLSDSGFYLCAWSVMGRQGDIANYGYTFGSGTRLTVV.

There are a few counts of this clone. The chain combines TRBV11-2 with TRBJ1-3; no clear D gene. The CDR3 runs 13 residues. The germline V gene encodes CDR1 SGHAT and CDR2 FQNNGV. V was shortened by 5 bases and J by 0 bases, with 5 bases between the two germline ends. CDR3 protein: CASSQPSGNTIYF. The CDR3 coding sequence is TGTGCCAGCAGCCAGCCCTCTGGAAACACCATATATTTT.

The table lists this clone with a few counts. The rearrangement links TRBV7-6 to TRBJ1-4, with D possibly being TRBD1 (5 bases). The CDR3 extends over 14 amino acids. From germline, CDR1 is SGHVS and CDR2 FNYEAQ. V was clipped by 4 bases and J by 6 bases, with 12 bases between them. CDR3 sequence reads: CASSSAGPYEKLFF. The CDR3 DNA reads TGTGCCAGCAGCTCCGCGGGGCCATATGAAAAACTGTTTTTT.

The chain uses TRBV6-6 and TRBJ2-1; TRBD1 might be the D (6 bases). The CDR3 has 14 amino acids. Germline V gene lookup returns CDR1 MNHNY and CDR2 SVGAGI (reference sequence). Trimming removed 6 bases from V and 3 bases from J, with 12 bases in between. This CDR3 reads CASSTRDIYNEQFF. The CDR3 DNA reads TGTGCCAGCAGCACCAGGGACATCTACAATGAGCAGTTCTTC.

In its sample, this clone was seen a few times. The chain is built from TRBV27 and TRBJ1-4; no clear D. This CDR3 has 16 amino acids. Germline-derived CDR1 and CDR2 are MNHEY and SMNVEV (reference sequence). V was pared by 0 bases and J by 8 bases, with 16 bases between. CDR3 nucleotide sequence: TGTGCCAGCAGTTTATCGTCCGCCCGGCGCCGGGAAAAACTGTTTTTT. Protein product: CASSLSSARRREKLFF.

Of note for this clone: A far larger clone differs by one base, so this is likely a read error. Other DNA sequences of this sample code for an identical CDR3. This chain links TRBV6-5 with TRBJ1-2; 8 bases fit TRBD1. After removal of 6 bases from V and 4 bases from J, the junction contained 7 bases not matched to a gene. The V gene's germline CDR1 is MNHEY and CDR2 SVGAGI. The CDR3 runs 14 residues. The CDR3 sequence is CASSPGTGTYGYTF. CDR3 coding DNA: TGTGCCAGCAGCCCCGGGACAGGTACCTATGGCTACACCTTC.

In its sample, this clone was seen once. The rearrangement links TRBV4-1 to TRBJ2-1; tentative D call: TRBD1 (5 bases). CDR1 MGHRA and CDR2 YSYEKL come from the germline V gene. V lost 4 bases and J lost 10, with 20 bases in between. This CDR3 has 15 residues. CDR3 in DNA: TGCGCCAGCAGCCTTATTCCCGGAGCGCGACAGGAGCAGTTCTTC. Amino acid sequence: CASSLIPGARQEQFF.

The chain carries TRBV7-3 and TRBJ1-1; 10 bases agree with TRBD1. CDR1 and CDR2 from the germline V gene are SGHTA and FQGTGA. This CDR3 contains 17 residues. Trimming took 4 bases from V and 1 from J; bases not matched to a gene: 9. DNA for the CDR3: TGTGCCAGCAGCTCGTTAACGGGACAGGGGCCGAACACTGAAGCTTTCTTT. It specifies CASSSLTGQGPNTEAFF.

The CDR3 here is CASSRSGTYSNQPQHF. CDR3 bases: TGTGCCAGCAGTAGATCTGGGACCTATAGCAATCAGCCCCAGCATTTT. The J gene is TRBJ1-5, the V gene TRBV27; maybe TRBD1 (5 bases). The CDR3 is made up of 16 amino acids. CDR1 is MNHEY, CDR2 SMNVEV, per germline (reference sequence). Trimming removed 5 bases at V and 0 bases at J, with 14 bases between.

This clone was found once. This chain joins TRBV7-9 and TRBJ2-1; D not certain. Per germline, CDR1 SEHNR and CDR2 FQNEAQ (reference sequence). The CDR3 is 13 residues long. V gave up 1 base and J gave up 5 bases, with 6 bases separating them. The DNA of the CDR3 is TGTGCCAGCAGCTTAGAGTTCCACAATGAGCAGTTCTTC. Translating it yields CASSLEFHNEQFF. The variable domain in full, with the rest retrieved from reference TRBV7-9 and TRBJ2-1, is DTGVSQNPRHKITKRGQNVTFRCDPISEHNRLYWYRQTLGQGPEFLTYFQNEAQLEKSRLLSDRFSAERPKGSFSTLEIQRTEQGDSAMYLCASSLEFHNEQFFGPGTRLTVL.